This T cell receptor (beta chain) was sequenced in a study of blood T cell repertoires in COVID-19. Under the authors' procedure: Reference gene primer amplification in the assay estimated nucleated cell counts. Here immunoSEQ multiplex PCR was the method, and the copy in TCRdb shows in-frame clones only, minus some. For V, J and clone size, that table is used; D and trimming come from the DNA. This sample carries about 150,000 clones, over 70% of them seen once, and the ten largest clones take around 5%. Those designated as exposed participants met a COVID-19 case within 2 weeks before study entry. The sequence was collected from a man between 65 and 79 years old who had been exposed to COVID-19. The sample comprised PBMCs or T cells enriched from blood (not recorded which).

The CDR3 protein is CASSQVTLAGPYEQYF. In nucleotides, the CDR3 is TGTGCCAGCAGCCAAGTTACACTAGCGGGGCCCTACGAGCAGTACTTC. The V gene is TRBV4-2, the J gene TRBJ2-7, with TRBD2 matching 10 bases. The germline V gene encodes CDR1 LGHNA and CDR2 YNFKEQ. V shed 1 base, J shed 2 bases, and the junction held 5 bases outside the gene matches. The CDR3 extends over 16 amino acids.